This record concerns one TCR beta chain sequence. This entry is derived from a study of blood T cell repertoires in COVID-19. Looking at the study overall: The origin of the acute and convalescent COVID-19 samples was the United States, Italy and Spain. Nucleic acid was either cDNA or gDNA, and it came from T cells, B-cell-depleted T cells, or PBMCs.

Germline V lookup: CDR1 SGHRS, CDR2 YFSETQ. CDR3 length equals 19 residues. Trimming removed 4 bases from V and 2 bases from J; junction bases left unmatched: 15. Clones were sequenced by immunoSEQ multiplex PCR, and TCRdb holds only the in-frame ones, with some missing. The sample shows around 50,000 clones, 70% to 90% of them seen only once. The chain carries TRBV5-1 and TRBJ1-1; TRBD1 aligns across 12 bases. The receptor was isolated from an elderly woman with acute or convalescent COVID-19. The sample taken for sequencing was peripheral blood. The CDR3 bases are TGCGCCAGCAGCCCCCTTCCGGGACAGGGGGCACGGGTAAACACTGAAGCTTTCTTT. Its protein product is CASSPLPGQGARVNTEAFF.